This T cell receptor beta chain was identified during a study of T-cell reconstitution after alpha-beta-depleted transplantation in children. Whole-study results and caveats: Reportedly, roughly two months post-transplant, alpha-beta T cells arose from several hundred expanded graft clones.

This clonotype was observed a handful of times. Its antigen is currently unknown. As it was prepared, the TCRbeta library received unique molecular identifiers. TCRdb reprocessed the PCR reads via MiXCR and lists one record per CDR3 protein. This table holds about 98,000 distinct CDR3 sequences, 7% to 8% found once. This CDR3 has 16 residues. V lost 1 base and J lost 0, with 7 bases in between. CDR1 is SGHTA, CDR2 FQGNSA, per germline. This chain connects TRBV7-2 to TRBJ1-6; D call uncertain. This material consisted of PBMCs, taken before TCRalphabeta/CD19-depleted stem cell transplant. The receptor's source is a boy aged 2 to 9 with acute lymphoblastic leukemia, due to receive a stem cell transplant. The CDR3 sequence is CASSLDGSSYNSPLHF. In nucleotides, the CDR3 is TGTGCCAGCAGCTTAGACGGGAGCTCCTATAATTCACCCCTCCACTTT.